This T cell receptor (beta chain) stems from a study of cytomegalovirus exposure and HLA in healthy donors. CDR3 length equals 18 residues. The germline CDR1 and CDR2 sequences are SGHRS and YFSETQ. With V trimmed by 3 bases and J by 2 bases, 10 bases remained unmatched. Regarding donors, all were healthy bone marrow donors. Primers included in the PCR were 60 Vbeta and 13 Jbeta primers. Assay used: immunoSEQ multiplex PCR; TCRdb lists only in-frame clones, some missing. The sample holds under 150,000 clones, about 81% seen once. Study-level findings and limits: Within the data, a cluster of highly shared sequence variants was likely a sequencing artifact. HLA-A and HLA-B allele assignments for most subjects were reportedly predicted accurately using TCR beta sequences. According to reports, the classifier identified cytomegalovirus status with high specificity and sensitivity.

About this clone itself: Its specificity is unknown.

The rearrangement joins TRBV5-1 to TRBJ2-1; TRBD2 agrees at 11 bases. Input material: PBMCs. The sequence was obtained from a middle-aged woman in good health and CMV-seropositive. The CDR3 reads CASSSRKLSGRAYNEQFF. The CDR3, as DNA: TGCGCCAGCAGCTCTCGGAAGCTTAGCGGGAGGGCCTACAATGAGCAGTTCTTC. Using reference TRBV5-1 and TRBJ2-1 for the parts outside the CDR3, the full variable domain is KAGVTQTPRYLIKTRGQQVTLSCSPISGHRSVSWYQQTPGQGLQFLFEYFSETQRNKGNFPGRFSGRQFSNSRSEMNVSTLELGDSALYLCASSSRKLSGRAYNEQFFGPGTRLTVL.